This T cell receptor (beta chain) stems from a study of blood T cell repertoires in COVID-19. In the study overall: Acute-phase and convalescent COVID-19 samples originated in the United States, Italy and Spain. PBMCs, B-cell-depleted T cells, or T cells provided the cDNA or gDNA that made up the material.

In the study's own analysis: Amplification of reference gene primers provided the estimated nucleated cell counts. Only in-frame clones appear in the TCRdb table, and some are missing; sequencing was by immunoSEQ multiplex PCR. The V and J calls and clone size were taken over from that table, and D and trimming were inferred from the DNA. The sample has around 100,000 clones, roughly 81% seen once. Trimming took 2 bases from V and 2 from J; bases not matched to a gene: 17. CDR3 size: 19 residues. CDR1 is SGHDT, CDR2 YYEEEE, per germline. Sequenced: peripheral blood. The receptor was derived from a man aged 35-49 years with acute or convalescent COVID-19. The chain is built from TRBV5-6 and TRBJ2-7; TRBD2 matches 9 bases. The CDR3 bases are TGTGCCAGCAGCTTTTCCTTTAACCCGGGACTAGCCCAGACCTACGAGCAGTACTTC. It specifies CASSFSFNPGLAQTYEQYF. The whole variable domain, remainder taken from reference TRBV5-6 and TRBJ2-7, is DAGVTQSPTHLIKTRGQQVTLRCSPKSGHDTVSWYQQALGQGPQFIFQYYEEEERQRGNFPDRFSGHQFPNYSSELNVNALLLGDSALYLCASSFSFNPGLAQTYEQYFGPGTRLTVT.